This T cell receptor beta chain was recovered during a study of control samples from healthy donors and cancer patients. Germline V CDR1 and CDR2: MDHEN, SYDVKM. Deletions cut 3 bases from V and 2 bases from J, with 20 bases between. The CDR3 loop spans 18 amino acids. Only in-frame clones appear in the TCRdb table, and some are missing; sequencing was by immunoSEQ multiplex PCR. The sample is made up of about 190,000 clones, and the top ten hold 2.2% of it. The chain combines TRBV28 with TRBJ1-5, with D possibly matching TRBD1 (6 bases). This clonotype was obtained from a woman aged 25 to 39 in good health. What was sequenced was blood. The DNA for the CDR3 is TGTGCCAGCAGTTTCTCAGTCGGCAGGGGAGAGGGCAATCAGCCCCAGCATTTT. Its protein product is CASSFSVGRGEGNQPQHF.